The following is a TCR beta chain sequence with its context. Its cognate antigen is unknown. The sample comes from a study of T cells in localized non-small cell lung cancer. Study-wide points: Blood T cell density predicted longer survival; adjacent-lung clonality, shorter. Only one tumor region was sequenced, so heterogeneity remains possible.

The V gene end was trimmed by 6 bases and the J gene end by 6 bases; junction bases not matched to a gene: 13. CDR3 length: 16 amino acids. Germline assignment: CDR1 MNHGY and CDR2 SAAAGT. Produced via immunoSEQ multiplex PCR; TCRdb's table is partial and in-frame only. The table has about 11,000 clones, approximately 31% seen once. The clonotype originates from a man aged 35 to 70 with stage I lung adenocarcinoma. The chain recombines TRBV6-8 with TRBJ2-3; the match to TRBD2 covers 9 bases. The specimen was lung tumor tissue, collected before any cancer treatment. DNA for the CDR3: TGTGCCAGCAGCCCTGTAGCGGGGGTCCGCGGCGATACGCAGTATTTT. Translation gives CASSPVAGVRGDTQYF.